The subject of this entry is one TCR beta chain. In the original analysis: By means of reference gene primer amplification, nucleated cell counts were estimated. Clones were sequenced by immunoSEQ multiplex PCR, and TCRdb holds only the in-frame ones, with some missing. That table supplies the V and J calls and clone size; D and trimming were determined from the DNA. This table holds 180,000 or so clones, about 85% found once. The sample comes from a study of blood T cell repertoires in COVID-19. Study-level information: The study drew acute and convalescent COVID-19 samples from the United States, Italy and Spain.

J was trimmed by 3 bases and V by 4 bases; bases with no gene match: 14. Germline loops: CDR1 LNHDA, CDR2 SQIVND (reference sequence). The CDR3 length is 17 residues. The specimen sequenced was peripheral blood. The TCR was taken from a man aged 55 to 70 who had recovered from COVID-19. The chain has TRBV19 and TRBJ1-2, with 7 bases that match TRBD1. CDR3 nucleotides: TGTGCCAGTAGTACCGTCTTGACAGGGAGCATACACTATGGCTACACCTTC. Translating it yields CASSTVLTGSIHYGYTF.